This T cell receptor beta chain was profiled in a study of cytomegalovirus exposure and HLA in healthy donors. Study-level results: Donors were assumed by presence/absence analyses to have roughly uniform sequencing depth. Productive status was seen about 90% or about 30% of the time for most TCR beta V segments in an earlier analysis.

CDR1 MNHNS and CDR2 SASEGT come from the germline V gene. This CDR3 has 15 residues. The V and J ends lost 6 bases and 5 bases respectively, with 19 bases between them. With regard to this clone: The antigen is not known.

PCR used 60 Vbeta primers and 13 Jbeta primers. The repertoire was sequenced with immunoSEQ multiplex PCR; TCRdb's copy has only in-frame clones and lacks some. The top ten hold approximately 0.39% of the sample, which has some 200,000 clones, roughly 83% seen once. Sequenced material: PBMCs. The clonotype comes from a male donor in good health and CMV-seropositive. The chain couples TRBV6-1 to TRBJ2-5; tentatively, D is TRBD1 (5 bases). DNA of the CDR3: TGTGCCAGCAGCCGACAGACAAGCTTAGGGGAGACCCAGTACTTC. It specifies CASSRQTSLGETQYF.